The 9 T cell receptor beta chains below come from one sample, sequenced in a study of T cell repertoires in cytomegalovirus infection. MiXCR, run by TCRdb on the reads, gives a single entry per CDR3 protein. Of around 750,000 distinct CDR3 sequences detected, approximately 32% appear once; the ten largest clones hold about an eighth. These TCRs are of unknown antigen specificity. Sequences were derived from cultured CD8+ T cells from PBMCs, sampled from culture after CMV antigen stimulation. The receptor source for this set is a human donor in good health (CMV status not recorded). Some clones in this sample may be carry-over from other donors' samples.

This clonotype was found a few times. This chain connects TRBV20-1 to TRBJ1-2; TRBD1 agrees at 8 bases. V was pared by 0 bases and J by 4 bases, with 4 bases of the junction left unmatched. The CDR3 consists of 14 residues. Germline-derived CDR1 and CDR2 are DFQATT and SNEGSKA (reference sequence). In DNA form, the CDR3 reads TGCAGTGCTAGAGACCCCGACAGGGGCTATGGCTACACCTTC. This codes for CSARDPDRGYGYTF.

The genes are TRBV4-1 and TRBJ2-7; TRBD2 matches 14 bases. The germline V gene encodes CDR1 MGHRA and CDR2 YSYEKL. With 1 base clipped from V and 4 bases from J, the junction kept 15 bases outside the gene matches. This CDR3 spans 20 amino acids. In DNA, the CDR3 is TGCGCCAGCAGCCAAGTGAAAGGACTAGCGGGGGGCACCTCCTGGTACGAGCAGTACTTC. Its translation is CASSQVKGLAGGTSWYEQYF.

As for this clonotype: A much larger clone differs from this one at a single base, so this may be a read error. This chain joins TRBV7-8 and TRBJ1-5; the D gene is possibly TRBD1 (5 bases). Per the germline V gene, CDR1 is SGHVS and CDR2 is FQNEAQ. CDR3 size: 13 residues. CDR3 in amino acids: CAGSVGGGQPQHF. In DNA form, the CDR3 reads TGTGCCGGCAGCGTTGGGGGGGGGCAGCCCCAGCATTTT.

As for this clonotype: At one end, the junction sequence differs from germline, possibly due to a read error. This sequence joins TRBV10-3 and TRBJ1-4; 12 nucleotides agree with TRBD1. CDR3 length equals 22 residues. Germline V gene sequence: CDR1 ENHRY, CDR2 SYGVKD. Written as DNA, the CDR3 is TGTGTCATCAGTGAGTCGGGACAGGGGGCGCGACACTACCATGCAACTAATGAAAAACTGTTTTTT. Translated, it gives CVISESGQGARHYHATNEKLFF.

This clonotype was detected only a few times. The V gene is TRBV4-1, the J gene TRBJ2-1, with TRBD2 matching 7 bases. This CDR3 comprises 13 residues. Per germline, CDR1 MGHRA and CDR2 YSYEKL. Trimming took 3 bases from V and 4 from J; bases not matched to a gene: 0. CDR3 in amino acids: CASSQRGYNEQFF. The CDR3 coding sequence is TGCGCCAGCAGCCAGCGGGGGTACAATGAGCAGTTCTTC.

This chain uses TRBV12-5 with TRBJ2-5; no definite D call. The V gene lost 1 base and the J gene lost 4 bases, with 7 bases spanning the gap. Germline lookup yields CDR1 LGHNT and CDR2 FRNRAP. The CDR3 is 13 residues long. As DNA, the CDR3 is TGTGCTAGTGGTTTGGGCCCTTTAGAGACCCAGTACTTC. The encoded protein is CASGLGPLETQYF.

The chain employs TRBV6-1 and TRBJ1-5; D remains unclear. This CDR3 comprises 11 residues. V lost 3 bases to trimming and J lost 10 bases, with 7 bases between them. Germline CDR1 and CDR2: MNHNS and SASEGT. The CDR3 nucleotides read TGTGCCAGCAGTGATGGCACTCCCCAGCATTTT. This encodes CASSDGTPQHF.

The chain uses TRBV12-3 or TRBV12-4 and TRBJ2-1; D gene ambiguous. Trimming took 4 bases from V and 4 from J, leaving 14 bases between them. The CDR3 has 15 amino acids. The CDR3 region is CASSSTKEVYNEQFF. The DNA for the CDR3 is TGTGCCAGCAGTTCCACTAAAGAGGTGTACAATGAGCAGTTCTTC.

This clonotype has more than one count but fewer than ten. V usage is TRBV14 and J usage is TRBJ2-3; D ambiguous. Germline lookup yields CDR1 SGHDN and CDR2 FVKESK. The length of the CDR3 is 12 residues. V was pared by 1 base and J by 4 bases, with 3 bases between. CDR3 loop: CASSQGPDTQYF. The CDR3 region has the DNA TGTGCCAGCAGCCAAGGCCCAGATACGCAGTATTTT.